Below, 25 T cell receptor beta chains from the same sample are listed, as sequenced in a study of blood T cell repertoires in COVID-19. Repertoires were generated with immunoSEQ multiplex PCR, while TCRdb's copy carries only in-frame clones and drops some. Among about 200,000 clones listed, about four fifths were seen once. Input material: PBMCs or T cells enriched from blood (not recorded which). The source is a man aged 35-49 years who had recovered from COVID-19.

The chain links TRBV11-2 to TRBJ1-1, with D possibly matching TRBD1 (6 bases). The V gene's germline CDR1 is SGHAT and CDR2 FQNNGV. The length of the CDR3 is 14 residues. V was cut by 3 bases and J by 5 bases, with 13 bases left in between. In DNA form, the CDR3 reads TGTGCCAGCAGCTTCAGGGGTTCAGGAACTGAAGCTTTCTTT. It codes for CASSFRGSGTEAFF.

CDR3 protein: CASKATAYGYTF. The CDR3 DNA reads TGTGCCAGCAAAGCAACAGCCTATGGCTACACCTTC. The rearrangement links TRBV12-3 or TRBV12-4 to TRBJ1-2; D unresolved. V lost 7 bases to trimming and J lost 4 bases, with 10 bases between them. This CDR3 has 12 residues.

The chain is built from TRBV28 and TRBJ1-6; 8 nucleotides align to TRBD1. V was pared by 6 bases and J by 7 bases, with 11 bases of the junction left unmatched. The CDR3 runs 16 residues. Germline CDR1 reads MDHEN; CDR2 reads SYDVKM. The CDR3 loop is CASRPNRGSINSPLHF. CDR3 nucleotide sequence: TGTGCCAGCAGACCGAACAGGGGGAGTATCAATTCACCCCTCCACTTT.

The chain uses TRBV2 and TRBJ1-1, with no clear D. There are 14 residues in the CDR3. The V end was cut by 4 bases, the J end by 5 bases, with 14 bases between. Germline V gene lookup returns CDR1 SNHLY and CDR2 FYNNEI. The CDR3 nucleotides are TGTGCCAGCAGTGGGGTGCCCAGAGGAACTGAAGCTTTCTTT. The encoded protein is CASSGVPRGTEAFF.

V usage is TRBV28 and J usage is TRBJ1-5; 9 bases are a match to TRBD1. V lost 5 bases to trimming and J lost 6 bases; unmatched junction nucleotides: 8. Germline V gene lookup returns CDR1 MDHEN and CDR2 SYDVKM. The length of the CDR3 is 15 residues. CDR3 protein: CASSPHGQGRQPQHF. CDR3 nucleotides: TGTGCCAGCAGTCCTCACGGACAGGGGCGTCAGCCCCAGCATTTT.

This CDR3 is CASSVEAIAGGYNEQFF. In nucleotides, the CDR3 is TGTGCCAGCAGCGTAGAAGCGATAGCGGGGGGGTACAATGAGCAGTTCTTC. The J gene is TRBJ2-1, the V gene TRBV9, with TRBD2 matching over 11 bases. The CDR3 spans 17 residues. Germline V gene lookup returns CDR1 SGDLS and CDR2 YYNGEE. V shed 0 bases and J 4 bases; nucleotides not matched to a gene: 6.

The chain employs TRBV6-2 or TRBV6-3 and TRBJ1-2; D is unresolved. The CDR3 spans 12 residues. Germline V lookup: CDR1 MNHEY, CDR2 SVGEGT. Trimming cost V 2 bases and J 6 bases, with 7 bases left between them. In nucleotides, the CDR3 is TGTGCCAGCAGTTACCTTCGGGATGGCTACACCTTC. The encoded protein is CASSYLRDGYTF.

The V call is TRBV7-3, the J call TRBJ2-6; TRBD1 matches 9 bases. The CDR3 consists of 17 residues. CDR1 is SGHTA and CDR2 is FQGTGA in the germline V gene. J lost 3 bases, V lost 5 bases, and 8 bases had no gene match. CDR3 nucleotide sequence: TGTGCCAGCAGCGAACTAGGGACAGGGTTTGGGGCCAACGTCCTGACTTTC. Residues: CASSELGTGFGANVLTF. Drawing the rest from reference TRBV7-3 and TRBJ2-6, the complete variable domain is GAGVSQTPSNKVTEKGKYVELRCDPISGHTALYWYRQSLGQGPEFLIYFQGTGAADDSGLPNDRFFAVRPEGSVSTLKIQRTERGDSAVYLCASSELGTGFGANVLTFGAGSRLTVL.

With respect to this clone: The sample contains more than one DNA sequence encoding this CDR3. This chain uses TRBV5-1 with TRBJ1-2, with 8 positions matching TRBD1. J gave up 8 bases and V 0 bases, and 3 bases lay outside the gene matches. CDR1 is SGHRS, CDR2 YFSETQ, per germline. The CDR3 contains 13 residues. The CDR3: CASSLGTGYGYTF. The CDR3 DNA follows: TGCGCCAGCAGCTTGGGGACAGGGTACGGCTACACCTTC.

The CDR3 region is CATTPGDRGHSQPQHF. CDR3 DNA sequence: TGTGCCACGACACCCGGGGACAGGGGGCATAGTCAGCCCCAGCATTTT. The chain combines TRBV7-8 with TRBJ1-5; 12 bases align to TRBD1. The CDR3 loop spans 16 amino acids. CDR1 and CDR2 from the germline V gene are SGHVS and FQNEAQ. The V segment lost 10 bases and the J segment 6 bases; nucleotides outside the gene matches: 13.

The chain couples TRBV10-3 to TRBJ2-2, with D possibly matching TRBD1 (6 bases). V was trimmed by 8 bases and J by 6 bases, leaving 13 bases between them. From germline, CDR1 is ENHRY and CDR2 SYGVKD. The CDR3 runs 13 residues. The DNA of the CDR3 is TGTGCCATCGCAGGACAGTTGGCCGGGGAGCTGTTTTTT. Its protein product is CAIAGQLAGELFF.

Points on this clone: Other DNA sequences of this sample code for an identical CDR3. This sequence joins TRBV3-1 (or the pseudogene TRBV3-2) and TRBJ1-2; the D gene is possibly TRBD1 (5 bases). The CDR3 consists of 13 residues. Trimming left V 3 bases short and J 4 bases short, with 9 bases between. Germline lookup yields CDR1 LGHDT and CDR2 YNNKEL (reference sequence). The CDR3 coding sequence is TGTGCCAGCAGCCAGGGGGGACTCTATGGCTACACCTTC. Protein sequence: CASSQGGLYGYTF.

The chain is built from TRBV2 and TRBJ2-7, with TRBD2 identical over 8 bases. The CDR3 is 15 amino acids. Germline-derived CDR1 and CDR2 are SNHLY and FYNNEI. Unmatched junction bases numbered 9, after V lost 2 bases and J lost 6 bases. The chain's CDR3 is CASSESTGGTREQYF. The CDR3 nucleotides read TGTGCCAGCAGTGAATCCACGGGGGGGACCCGCGAGCAGTACTTC. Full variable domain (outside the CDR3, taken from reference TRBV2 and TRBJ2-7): EPEVTQTPSHQVTQMGQEVILRCVPISNHLYFYWYRQILGQKVEFLVSFYNNEISEKSEIFDDQFSVERPDGSNFTLKIRSTKLEDSAMYFCASSESTGGTREQYFGPGTRLTVT.

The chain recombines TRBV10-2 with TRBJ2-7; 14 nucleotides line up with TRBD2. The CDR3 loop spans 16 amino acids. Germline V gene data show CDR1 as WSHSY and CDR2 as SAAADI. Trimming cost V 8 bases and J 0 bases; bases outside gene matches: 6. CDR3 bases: TGCGCCAGCCTTGGACTAGCGGGGGGATACTCCTACGAGCAGTACTTC. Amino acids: CASLGLAGGYSYEQYF.

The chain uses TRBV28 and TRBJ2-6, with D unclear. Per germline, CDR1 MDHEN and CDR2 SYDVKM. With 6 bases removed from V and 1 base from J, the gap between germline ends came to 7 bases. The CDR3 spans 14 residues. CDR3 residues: CASSSGSGANVLTF. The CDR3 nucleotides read TGTGCCAGCAGCTCAGGTTCTGGGGCCAACGTCCTGACTTTC. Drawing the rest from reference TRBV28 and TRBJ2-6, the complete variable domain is DVKVTQSSRYLVKRTGEKVFLECVQDMDHENMFWYRQDPGLGLRLIYFSYDVKMKEKGDIPEGYSVSREKKERFSLILESASTNQTSMYLCASSSGSGANVLTFGAGSRLTVL.

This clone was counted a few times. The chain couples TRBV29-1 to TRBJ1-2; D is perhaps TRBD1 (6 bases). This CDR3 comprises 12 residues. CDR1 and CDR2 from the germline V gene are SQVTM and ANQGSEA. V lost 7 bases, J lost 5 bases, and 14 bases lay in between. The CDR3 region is CSAEDSLYGYTF. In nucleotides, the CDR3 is TGCAGCGCTGAGGACAGTTTATATGGCTACACCTTC.

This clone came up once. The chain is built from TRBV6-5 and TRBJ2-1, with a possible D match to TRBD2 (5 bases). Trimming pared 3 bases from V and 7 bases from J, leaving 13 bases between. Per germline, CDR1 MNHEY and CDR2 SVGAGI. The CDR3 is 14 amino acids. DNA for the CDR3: TGTGCCAGCAGTTATCATGGACTCCGAAATGAGCAGTTCTTC. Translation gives CASSYHGLRNEQFF.

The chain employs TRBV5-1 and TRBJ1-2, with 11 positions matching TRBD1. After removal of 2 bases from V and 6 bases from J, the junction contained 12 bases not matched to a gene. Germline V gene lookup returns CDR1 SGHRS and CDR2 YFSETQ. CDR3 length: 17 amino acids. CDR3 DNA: TGCGCCAGCAGCTTACGCCCTCCGGGACAGGGGGGAGATGGCTACACCTTC. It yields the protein CASSLRPPGQGGDGYTF.

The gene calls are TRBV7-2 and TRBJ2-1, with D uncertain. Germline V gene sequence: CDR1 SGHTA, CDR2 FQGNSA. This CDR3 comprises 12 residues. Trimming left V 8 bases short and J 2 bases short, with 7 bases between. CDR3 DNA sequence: TGTGCCAGCTTTAATCCCTACAATGAGCAGTTCTTC. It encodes CASFNPYNEQFF.

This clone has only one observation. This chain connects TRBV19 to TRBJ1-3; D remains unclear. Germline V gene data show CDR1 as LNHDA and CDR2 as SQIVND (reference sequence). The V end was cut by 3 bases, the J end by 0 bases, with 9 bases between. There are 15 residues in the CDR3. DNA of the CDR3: TGTGCCAGTAGTATCACGACTGACTCTGGAAACACCATATATTTT. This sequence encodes CASSITTDSGNTIYF.

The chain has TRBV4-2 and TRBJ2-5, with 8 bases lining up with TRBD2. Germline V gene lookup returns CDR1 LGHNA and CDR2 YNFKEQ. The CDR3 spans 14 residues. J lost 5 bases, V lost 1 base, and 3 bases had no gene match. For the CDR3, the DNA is TGTGCCAGCAGCCAAGGAGCGGGGGTGGAGACCCAGTACTTC. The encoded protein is CASSQGAGVETQYF.

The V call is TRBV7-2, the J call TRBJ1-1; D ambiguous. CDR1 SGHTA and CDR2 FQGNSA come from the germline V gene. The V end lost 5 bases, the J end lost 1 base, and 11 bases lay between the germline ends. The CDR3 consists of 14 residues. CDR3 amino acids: CASSLPPWNTEAFF. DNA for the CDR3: TGTGCCAGCAGCCTCCCCCCCTGGAACACTGAAGCTTTCTTT.

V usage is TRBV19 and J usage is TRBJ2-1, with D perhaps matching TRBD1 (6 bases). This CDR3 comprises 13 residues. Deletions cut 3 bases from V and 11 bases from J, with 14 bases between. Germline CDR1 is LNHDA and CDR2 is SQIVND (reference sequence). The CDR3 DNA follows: TGTGCCAGTAGTATCCCTGGACAGATTCAGCAGTTCTTC. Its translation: CASSIPGQIQQFF.

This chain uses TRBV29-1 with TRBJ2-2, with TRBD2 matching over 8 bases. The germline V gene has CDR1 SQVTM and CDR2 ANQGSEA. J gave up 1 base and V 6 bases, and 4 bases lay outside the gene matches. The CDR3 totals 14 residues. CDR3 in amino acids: CSVRGALNTGELFF. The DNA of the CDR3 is TGCAGCGTGCGGGGGGCCCTGAACACCGGGGAGCTGTTTTTT.

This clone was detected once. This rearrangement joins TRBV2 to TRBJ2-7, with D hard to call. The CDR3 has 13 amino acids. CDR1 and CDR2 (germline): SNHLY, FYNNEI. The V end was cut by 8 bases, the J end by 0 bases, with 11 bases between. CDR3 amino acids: CASPPLPSYEQYF. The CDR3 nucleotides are TGTGCCAGCCCCCCCCTCCCCTCCTACGAGCAGTACTTC.